This TCR beta chain was recorded in a study of T cell clusters in autoimmune cytopenias. As for this clonotype: The antigen is unknown.

Roughly 38,000 genome equivalents of blood DNA were amplified for TRB. Germline V gene sequence: CDR1 MNHEY, CDR2 SVGAGI. The length of the CDR3 is 13 residues. Notes on the study in general: Active autoimmune hepatitis patients had around 2.9-fold fewer exclusive TRB clusters than healthy donors.

TRB rearrangements were amplified by touch-down multiplex PCR with mixed TRB-A/B primers. TCRdb re-called the multiplex PCR reads; every CDR3 protein appears as one record, without DNA. The listing contains 6,000 to 8,000 distinct CDR3 sequences. This same sample was also part of a study on T cell repertoires in aging, cancer and after chemotherapy.

The source material was peripheral blood. The sequence derives from a human donor in good health. The V gene is TRBV6-5, the J gene TRBJ1-2. The CDR3 reads CASSSVGDYGYTF.